A single sample gave rise to the 17 T cell receptor beta chains below, sequenced in a study of blood T cell repertoires in COVID-19. The assay was immunoSEQ multiplex PCR, and TCRdb's table has in-frame clones only and misses some. The sample has 200,000 to 250,000 clones; about 86% are singletons. The sequencing sample was made of peripheral blood. The source of these receptors is a woman in her 50s with COVID-19, enrolled during active disease.

The rearrangement uses TRBV19 and TRBJ1-6, with TRBD1 identical over 8 bases. The CDR3 consists of 18 residues. From germline, CDR1 is LNHDA and CDR2 SQIVND (reference sequence). The trim removed 5 bases at V and 0 bases at J, leaving 9 bases unmatched. CDR3 loop: CASSWAHRGSSYNSPLHF. CDR3 in DNA: TGTGCCAGTAGTTGGGCACACAGGGGGAGCTCCTATAATTCACCCCTCCACTTT.

The chain links TRBV5-1 to TRBJ2-3, with 8 bases fitting TRBD2. Trimming cost V 0 bases and J 6 bases; bases outside gene matches: 12. Germline V gene data show CDR1 as SGHRS and CDR2 as YFSETQ. This CDR3 is 17 amino acids long. CDR3 region: CASSLEGTCGGWDTQYF. CDR3 nucleotides: TGCGCCAGCAGCTTGGAAGGTACGTGCGGGGGGTGGGATACGCAGTATTTT. Using reference TRBV5-1 and TRBJ2-3 for the parts outside the CDR3, the full variable domain is KAGVTQTPRYLIKTRGQQVTLSCSPISGHRSVSWYQQTPGQGLQFLFEYFSETQRNKGNFPGRFSGRQFSNSRSEMNVSTLELGDSALYLCASSLEGTCGGWDTQYFGPGTRLTVL.

This chain joins TRBV21-1 and TRBJ1-1. TRBV21-1 is classified as a pseudogene. The CDR3 totals 15 residues. CDR3 DNA: TGTGCCAGCAGCAATAATGACCGAGCGGGCACTGAAGCTTTCTTT. It specifies CASSNNDRAGTEAFF.

To note about this clone: At one end the junction does not follow the germline gene, possibly because of a read error. The J gene is TRBJ2-1, the V gene TRBV20-1; the D gene is possibly TRBD2 (6 bases). CDR1 is DFQATT and CDR2 is SNEGSKA in the germline V gene (reference sequence). The CDR3 length is 15 residues. CDR3 coding DNA: TGCAGTGCTAGTTCACCCGGGGACTCCAACAATGAGCAGTTCTTC. Protein sequence: CSASSPGDSNNEQFF.

The V gene is TRBV6-2 or TRBV6-3, the J gene TRBJ1-2; D not certain. CDR3 size: 13 residues. Germline V gives CDR1 MNHEY, CDR2 SVGEGT. Trimming took 6 bases from V and 6 from J, leaving 14 bases between them. This CDR3 is CASSRTVYDGYTF. The CDR3 DNA reads as TGTGCCAGCAGCCGTACAGTGTATGATGGCTACACCTTC.

This sequence joins TRBV6-5 and TRBJ2-1; TRBD2 is a possible D gene (6 bases). CDR1 is MNHEY, CDR2 SVGAGI, per germline. This CDR3 is 14 amino acids long. V was cut by 2 bases and J by 5 bases, with 10 bases left in between. CDR3 protein: CASSYGGSHNEQFF. The CDR3 DNA is TGTGCCAGCAGTTACGGGGGGAGCCACAATGAGCAGTTCTTC.

V usage is TRBV27 and J usage is TRBJ2-3, with 7 bases aligning to TRBD2. V lost 5 bases, J lost 2 bases, and 10 bases stayed unmatched. The germline V gene encodes CDR1 MNHEY and CDR2 SMNVEV (reference sequence). The CDR3 has 16 amino acids. In DNA, the CDR3 is TGTGCCAGCAGTGGTCTGGGGGGGGATCCCACAGATACGCAGTATTTT. It is translated as CASSGLGGDPTDTQYF.

The chain couples TRBV2 to TRBJ1-3, with D hard to call. The CDR3 consists of 16 residues. The V gene lost 0 bases and the J gene lost 5 bases, with 14 bases spanning the gap. Germline V gives CDR1 SNHLY, CDR2 FYNNEI. As DNA, the CDR3 is TGTGCCAGCAGTGAAGCGGGAGGAAGAGCGCGAAACACCATATATTTT. The encoded protein is CASSEAGGRARNTIYF.

The chain couples TRBV7-2 to TRBJ2-3; 15 nucleotides line up with TRBD2. Trimming cost V 5 bases and J 1 base; bases outside gene matches: 4. CDR1 is SGHTA, CDR2 FQGNSA, per germline. The CDR3 length is 17 residues. The DNA for the CDR3 is TGTGCCAGCAGCACCCGGACTAGCGGGGGGGGCACAGATACGCAGTATTTT. Encoded protein: CASSTRTSGGGTDTQYF.

V usage is TRBV18 and J usage is TRBJ1-1; D is uncertain. In germline, CDR1 is KGHSH, CDR2 LQKENI. V shed 2 bases and J shed 6 bases, with 13 bases lying between them. The CDR3 is 14 amino acids. The CDR3 sequence is CASSPTRTEAEAFF. The CDR3 bases are TGTGCCAGCTCACCAACTCGCACCGAGGCTGAAGCTTTCTTT. The variable domain in full, with the rest retrieved from reference TRBV18 and TRBJ1-1, is NAGVMQNPRHLVRRRGQEARLRCSPMKGHSHVYWYRQLPEEGLKFMVYLQKENIIDESGMPKERFSAEFPKEGPSILRIQQVVRGDSAAYFCASSPTRTEAEAFFGQGTRLTVV.

V gene TRBV19 combines with J gene TRBJ1-1; 8 nucleotides match TRBD1. With V trimmed by 2 bases and J by 5 bases, 7 bases remained unmatched. This CDR3 comprises 15 residues. CDR1 is LNHDA, CDR2 SQIVND, per germline (reference sequence). CDR3 sequence reads: CASSITGGRGTEAFF. In DNA form, the CDR3 reads TGTGCCAGTAGTATAACAGGGGGAAGAGGGACTGAAGCTTTCTTT.

This chain joins TRBV5-1 and TRBJ2-5, with 7 bases lining up with TRBD1. The trim removed 3 bases at V and 1 base at J, leaving 3 bases unmatched. Germline V gives CDR1 SGHRS, CDR2 YFSETQ. The CDR3 covers 14 residues. The CDR3 DNA is TGCGCCAGCAGCTCACCAGGGGGCCAAGAGACCCAGTACTTC. Its translation: CASSSPGGQETQYF. Full variable domain (missing parts from reference TRBV5-1 and TRBJ2-5): KAGVTQTPRYLIKTRGQQVTLSCSPISGHRSVSWYQQTPGQGLQFLFEYFSETQRNKGNFPGRFSGRQFSNSRSEMNVSTLELGDSALYLCASSSPGGQETQYFGPGTRLLVL.

For this clone: Other DNA sequences in the same sample also yield this CDR3. The chain carries TRBV27 and TRBJ1-1; D is undetermined. V lost 6 bases and J lost 5, with 7 bases in between. This CDR3 comprises 11 residues. Germline-derived CDR1 and CDR2 are MNHEY and SMNVEV (reference sequence). CDR3 sequence: CASSRGTEAFF. As DNA, the CDR3 is TGTGCCAGCAGCCGAGGTACTGAAGCTTTCTTT.

The table lists this clone with a count of one. The V and J genes are TRBV2 and TRBJ2-7; D ambiguous. The CDR3 consists of 12 residues. Deletions cut 4 bases from V and 3 bases from J, with 7 bases between. Germline V lookup: CDR1 SNHLY, CDR2 FYNNEI. DNA of the CDR3: TGTGCCAGCAGTGCGTCTGTCTACGAGCAGTACTTC. Translating it yields CASSASVYEQYF.

The chain carries TRBV6-5 and TRBJ2-3; 12 nucleotides match TRBD2. Germline-derived CDR1 and CDR2 are MNHEY and SVGAGI. V gave up 6 bases and J gave up 5 bases; unmatched junction bases: 3. The CDR3 runs 14 residues. The CDR3 is CASRTSGGRDTQYF. The CDR3 DNA reads as TGTGCCAGCAGAACTAGCGGGGGGAGAGATACGCAGTATTTT.

This clone was picked up one time. The gene calls are TRBV6-6 and TRBJ2-1, with 9 bases that match TRBD1. The germline V gene encodes CDR1 MNHNY and CDR2 SVGAGI (reference sequence). V lost 2 bases to trimming and J lost 0 bases; unmatched junction nucleotides: 2. CDR3 size: 16 residues. CDR3 nucleotides: TGTGCCAGCAGTTACGGGACAGGGAGCTCCTACAATGAGCAGTTCTTC. Its translation is CASSYGTGSSYNEQFF.

The chain links TRBV6-2 or TRBV6-3 to TRBJ2-7; 12 nucleotides agree with TRBD2. The V gene end was trimmed by 2 bases and the J gene end by 4 bases; junction bases not matched to a gene: 3. Germline assignment: CDR1 MNHEY and CDR2 SVGEGT. The CDR3 runs to 15 residues. CDR3 in DNA: TGTGCCAGCAGTTACGGGGGACTAGCGGGTTACGAGCAGTACTTC. Translated, it gives CASSYGGLAGYEQYF.